Sequencing of this T cell receptor beta chain was carried out in a study of shared clonotypes between healthy human individuals. Study-wide context: Each donor had three CD4 naive, three CD4 memory, two CD8 naive and one CD8 memory plate.

This clone was picked up one time. Method: immunoSEQ multiplex PCR; TCRdb's copy keeps in-frame clones and lacks some. This repertoire shows a few million clones, over 90% found once; its top ten account for 0.39%. V shed 1 base, J shed 13 bases, and the junction held 4 bases outside the gene matches. This CDR3 spans 14 amino acids. Germline V gene data show CDR1 as SGHAT and CDR2 as FQDESV (reference sequence). The J gene is TRBJ2-1, the V gene TRBV11-1; 13 positions agree with TRBD2. The sample comprised naive CD4+ T cells from PBMCs. The subset here: CD45RA+ positively selected. This TCR came from a young man in good health. Some clones in this sample may be carry-over from other donors' samples. CDR3 in DNA: TGTGCCAGCAGCTTAGAGGGACTAGCGGGATATCAGTTCTTC. The encoded protein is CASSLEGLAGYQFF.